The 31 T cell receptor beta chains below all came from one sample that was sequenced in a study of blood T cell repertoires in COVID-19. Some clones are missing from TCRdb's copy, which holds only in-frame ones; the method was immunoSEQ multiplex PCR. The repertoire holds some 250,000 clones, with 65% to 90% as singletons. Sample: peripheral blood. The receptors here all came from a woman in her sixties with active or convalescent COVID-19.

The gene calls are TRBV3-1 (or the pseudogene TRBV3-2) and TRBJ2-1; tentatively, D is TRBD2 (6 bases). The CDR3 has 14 amino acids. The germline gives CDR1 LGHDT, CDR2 YNNKEL (reference sequence). Trimming stripped 0 bases from V and 9 bases from J, with 12 bases between. CDR3 nucleotide sequence: TGTGCCAGCAGCCAAGATCGGGGGATATCTGAGCAGTTCTTC. This translates into CASSQDRGISEQFF.

This chain connects TRBV3-1 (or the pseudogene TRBV3-2) to TRBJ1-5, with TRBD1 matching over 9 bases. The V and J ends lost 2 bases and 7 bases, in that order; junction bases with no gene match: 3. Germline-derived CDR1 and CDR2 are LGHDT and YNNKEL (reference sequence). CDR3 length: 14 amino acids. The CDR3 reads CASSQWGQGQPQHF. The CDR3 DNA follows: TGTGCCAGCAGCCAATGGGGACAGGGACAGCCCCAGCATTTT.

This rearrangement joins TRBV6-6 to TRBJ2-1; 9 bases are shared with TRBD1. Germline values: CDR1 MNHNY, CDR2 SVGAGI (reference sequence). The CDR3 is 16 amino acids. J was trimmed by 7 bases and V by 6 bases; bases with no gene match: 13. The CDR3, as DNA: TGTGCCAGCAGCATACGCCGGGGGACAGGGACGAATGAGCAGTTCTTC. Translated: CASSIRRGTGTNEQFF.

The chain is built from TRBV19 and TRBJ2-3, with TRBD1 matching over 9 bases. The CDR3 length is 15 residues. From germline, CDR1 is LNHDA and CDR2 SQIVND (reference sequence). With V trimmed by 9 bases and J by 7 bases, 14 bases remained unmatched. CDR3 region: CASLDRTGAQNTQYF. CDR3 DNA sequence: TGTGCCAGCCTCGATCGGACAGGGGCACAGAATACGCAGTATTTT.

The chain uses TRBV7-6 and TRBJ1-5; possibly TRBD1 for D (6 bases). The germline V and J ends were trimmed by 2 bases and 0 bases, with 14 bases remaining between them. Germline V gene lookup returns CDR1 SGHVS and CDR2 FNYEAQ. The CDR3 has 17 residues. In DNA form, the CDR3 reads TGTGCCAGCAGCTTATACCAGACAGGTTATAGCAATCAGCCCCAGCATTTT. Its protein is CASSLYQTGYSNQPQHF. Drawing the rest from reference TRBV7-6 and TRBJ1-5, the complete variable domain is GAGVSQSPRYKVTKRGQDVALRCDPISGHVSLYWYRQALGQGPEFLTYFNYEAQQDKSGLPNDRFSAERPEGSISTLTIQRTEQRDSAMYRCASSLYQTGYSNQPQHFGDGTRLSIL.

The CDR3: CASSSGGGGPDTQYF. Written as DNA, the CDR3 is TGCGCCAGCAGCTCCGGGGGCGGGGGCCCAGATACGCAGTATTTT. The genes are TRBV5-1 and TRBJ2-3, with a tentative D call TRBD2 (7 bases). Germline lookup yields CDR1 SGHRS and CDR2 YFSETQ. The CDR3 length is 15 residues. The V end was cut by 3 bases, the J end by 4 bases, with 15 bases between.

The rearrangement joins TRBV10-3 to TRBJ1-1, with D tentatively TRBD1 (5 bases). The V gene lost 3 bases and the J gene lost 5 bases, with 16 bases spanning the gap. In germline, CDR1 is ENHRY, CDR2 SYGVKD. The CDR3 spans 15 residues. CDR3 nucleotide sequence: TGTGCCATCAGTGACTCACCAGGGTTAGGGACTGAAGCTTTCTTT. As protein: CAISDSPGLGTEAFF.

This chain links TRBV11-2 with TRBJ1-2, with TRBD1 as a possible D gene (6 bases). Germline V gene lookup returns CDR1 SGHAT and CDR2 FQNNGV. CDR3 length equals 15 residues. V lost 0 bases and J lost 4, with 12 bases in between. This CDR3 reads CASSLDLWGPYGYTF. The CDR3 DNA reads as TGTGCCAGCAGCTTAGATCTTTGGGGGCCCTATGGCTACACCTTC.

This clone was recorded a few times. The rearrangement uses TRBV7-9 and TRBJ1-6, with a possible D match to TRBD1 (5 bases). CDR1 and CDR2 (germline): SEHNR, FQNEAQ (reference sequence). There are 15 residues in the CDR3. V was trimmed by 1 base and J by 5 bases, leaving 9 bases between them. The CDR3 sequence is CASSLVDMNNSPLHF. In DNA, the CDR3 is TGTGCCAGCAGCTTAGTGGACATGAATAATTCACCCCTCCACTTT.

V is TRBV7-3 and J is TRBJ1-2; D gene ambiguous. Germline V gives CDR1 SGHTA, CDR2 FQGTGA. V lost 2 bases and J 4 bases, leaving 8 bases between the germline ends. The CDR3 has 13 residues. CDR3 nucleotides: TGTGCCAGCAGCTTAGGCAGTACCTATGGCTACACCTTC. It codes for CASSLGSTYGYTF.

This chain connects TRBV7-6 to TRBJ2-1; D unresolved. Between the trimmed V and J ends, which lost 3 bases and 4 bases, there was a span of 13 bases. Germline CDR1 reads SGHVS; CDR2 reads FNYEAQ. The CDR3 is made up of 15 amino acids. CDR3 DNA sequence: TGTGCCAGCAGCTTTTTGGGTGGCGGATACAATGAGCAGTTCTTC. Its translation: CASSFLGGGYNEQFF.

This chain uses TRBV28 with TRBJ1-3; 8 nucleotides agree with TRBD1. This CDR3 has 16 amino acids. V lost 1 base to trimming and J lost 2 bases; unmatched junction nucleotides: 4. Germline-derived CDR1 and CDR2 are MDHEN and SYDVKM. The CDR3 spells CASSLSTGEAGNTIYF. CDR3 nucleotide sequence: TGTGCCAGCAGTTTATCGACAGGGGAGGCTGGAAACACCATATATTTT.

The chain combines TRBV4-1 with TRBJ1-1; D is possibly TRBD1 (6 bases). Trimming removed 1 base from V and 7 bases from J, with 22 bases in between. This CDR3 is built from 17 residues. The germline V gene encodes CDR1 MGHRA and CDR2 YSYEKL. CDR3 nucleotides: TGCGCCAGCAGCCAAGTTCGTACCGGGGCAGGGGCAGGTGAAGCTTTCTTT. As protein: CASSQVRTGAGAGEAFF.

This clone was seen a handful of times. The chain has TRBV19 and TRBJ2-7; D gene unclear. Germline V gene sequence: CDR1 LNHDA, CDR2 SQIVND (reference sequence). CDR3 length equals 15 residues. Trimming shortened V by 5 bases and J by 2 bases, and 16 bases separated the two germline ends. The CDR3 spells CASSPEAPPTYEQYF. The DNA of the CDR3 is TGTGCCAGTAGTCCTGAGGCTCCTCCTACCTACGAGCAGTACTTC.

This chain joins TRBV5-1 and TRBJ2-7; 9 bases fit TRBD1. Germline assignment: CDR1 SGHRS and CDR2 YFSETQ. The junction had 5 bases not matched to a gene; V was cut back by 5 bases and J by 2 bases. The CDR3 has 14 amino acids. DNA for the CDR3: TGCGCCAGCAGAGTGGGACAGGGACCCTACGAGCAGTACTTC. This translates into CASRVGQGPYEQYF.

With regard to this clone: The same CDR3 is also encoded by other DNA sequences in this sample. J is TRBJ1-2 and V is TRBV2; 7 bases align to TRBD1. The CDR3 spans 13 residues. Trimming at V came to 6 bases and at J to 1 base, leaving 2 bases not matched to a gene. CDR1 is SNHLY, CDR2 FYNNEI, per germline. CDR3 protein: CASSGDSNYGYTF. The CDR3 nucleotides are TGTGCCAGCAGCGGGGACAGTAACTATGGCTACACCTTC.

The V and J genes are TRBV9 and TRBJ2-7, with D uncertain. This CDR3 is built from 14 residues. Germline CDR1 is SGDLS and CDR2 is YYNGEE. The ends were cut back, 3 bases at V and 9 bases at J, with 19 bases in the middle. CDR3 nucleotide sequence: TGTGCCAGCAGCGCCGCGGCCGATCCTACGGGGCAGTACTTC. This codes for CASSAAADPTGQYF.

V usage is TRBV20-1 and J usage is TRBJ2-7; D is unclear. The CDR3 consists of 11 residues. Between the trimmed V and J ends, which lost 2 bases and 3 bases, there was a span of 5 bases. CDR1 is DFQATT, CDR2 SNEGSKA, per germline (reference sequence). This chain's CDR3 is CSARHGYEQYF. The CDR3 region has the DNA TGCAGTGCTAGACACGGCTACGAGCAGTACTTC.

This chain uses TRBV27 with TRBJ2-7; D is unclear. The CDR3 covers 14 residues. Germline V CDR1 and CDR2: MNHEY, SMNVEV (reference sequence). V lost 3 bases and J 2 bases, leaving 11 bases between the germline ends. This chain's CDR3 is CASSLEGTAYEQYF. The CDR3 DNA is TGTGCCAGCAGTTTGGAAGGAACAGCCTACGAGCAGTACTTC.

The V call is TRBV6-5, the J call TRBJ2-5; a possible D gene is TRBD2 (5 bases). V lost 0 bases, J lost 1 base, and 12 bases lay in between. The CDR3 length is 16 residues. Per the germline V gene, CDR1 is MNHEY and CDR2 is SVGAGI. Written as DNA, the CDR3 is TGTGCCAGCAGTTACTCCGGTAGGGCGGGCCAAGAGACCCAGTACTTC. Protein: CASSYSGRAGQETQYF.

The gene calls are TRBV19 and TRBJ2-1; 11 bases match TRBD2. CDR3 length equals 15 residues. With V trimmed by 7 bases and J by 4 bases, 6 bases remained unmatched. The V gene's germline CDR1 is LNHDA and CDR2 SQIVND (reference sequence). In DNA form, the CDR3 reads TGTGCCAGTACCCAGGGACTAGCGGATTACAATGAGCAGTTCTTC. Translated: CASTQGLADYNEQFF.

This CDR3 is CASSLDRGRGTDTQYF. Here the CDR3 DNA reads TGTGCCAGCAGTCTGGACAGGGGGCGAGGCACAGATACGCAGTATTTT. This rearrangement joins TRBV2 to TRBJ2-3; 11 nucleotides line up with TRBD1. Germline-derived CDR1 and CDR2 are SNHLY and FYNNEI. The junction had 5 bases not matched to a gene; V was cut back by 5 bases and J by 1 base. The CDR3 extends over 16 amino acids.

The genes are TRBV7-3 and TRBJ2-1, with 8 bases identical to TRBD2. The CDR3 spans 16 residues. Germline V gene lookup returns CDR1 SGHTA and CDR2 FQGTGA. Trimming cost V 5 bases and J 5 bases; bases outside gene matches: 11. CDR3 residues: CASSQNGGALHNEQFF. For the CDR3, the DNA is TGTGCCAGCAGCCAAAACGGGGGGGCTCTCCACAATGAGCAGTTCTTC.

The chain couples TRBV12-3 or TRBV12-4 to TRBJ2-2; the D is unclear. With 4 bases removed from V and 5 bases from J, the gap between germline ends came to 5 bases. This CDR3 has 12 residues. CDR3 sequence reads: CASSSSTGELFF. CDR3 nucleotide sequence: TGTGCCAGCAGTTCGAGTACCGGGGAGCTGTTTTTT.

V and J are TRBV6-1 and TRBJ2-5, with 7 bases lining up with TRBD2. CDR3 length: 16 amino acids. With V trimmed by 0 bases and J by 4 bases, 8 bases remained unmatched. From germline, CDR1 is MNHNS and CDR2 SASEGT. In nucleotides, the CDR3 is TGTGCCAGCAGTGAAGCGATCGGGGGGTACGGAGAGACCCAGTACTTC. Its translation is CASSEAIGGYGETQYF.

This sequence joins TRBV5-4 and TRBJ1-4; tentative D call: TRBD1 (5 bases). The CDR3 is made up of 14 amino acids. V was trimmed by 2 bases and J by 6 bases, leaving 11 bases between them. Germline V lookup: CDR1 SGHNT, CDR2 YYREEE (reference sequence). The CDR3 sequence is CASSFAGGDEKLFF. For the CDR3, the DNA is TGTGCCAGCAGCTTTGCCGGGGGAGATGAAAAACTGTTTTTT. Supplemented by reference TRBV5-4 and TRBJ1-4, the full variable domain reads ETGVTQSPTHLIKTRGQQVTLRCSSQSGHNTVSWYQQALGQGPQFIFQYYREEENGRGNFPPRFSGLQFPNYSSELNVNALELDDSALYLCASSFAGGDEKLFFGSGTQLSVL.

The J gene is TRBJ2-7, the V gene TRBV5-1, with D possibly matching TRBD2 (5 bases). V was shortened by 5 bases and J by 5 bases, with 14 bases between the two germline ends. Germline V gene data show CDR1 as SGHRS and CDR2 as YFSETQ. This CDR3 is 13 amino acids long. CDR3 protein: CASSWTPSDEQYF. The CDR3 DNA follows: TGCGCCAGCAGTTGGACTCCGTCCGACGAGCAGTACTTC. The full variable domain, completed using reference TRBV5-1 and TRBJ2-7, is KAGVTQTPRYLIKTRGQQVTLSCSPISGHRSVSWYQQTPGQGLQFLFEYFSETQRNKGNFPGRFSGRQFSNSRSEMNVSTLELGDSALYLCASSWTPSDEQYFGPGTRLTVT.

This chain connects TRBV5-1 to TRBJ2-3; 9 bases are a match to TRBD2. This CDR3 has 17 residues. Germline CDR1 and CDR2: SGHRS and YFSETQ. J gave up 4 bases and V 0 bases, and 9 bases lay outside the gene matches. DNA for the CDR3: TGCGCCAGCAGCTTGGCCATCGCGGGGGGGTATCCAGATACGCAGTATTTT. Its protein product is CASSLAIAGGYPDTQYF.

The rearrangement uses TRBV29-1 and TRBJ1-2; 10 positions agree with TRBD1. Germline CDR1 SQVTM, CDR2 ANQGSEA. This CDR3 has 16 residues. The ends lost 5 bases at V and 0 bases at J; junction bases unmatched: 9. The CDR3 sequence: CSVPEGQGPSNYGYTF. In nucleotides, the CDR3 is TGCAGCGTTCCAGAGGGACAGGGGCCTTCTAACTATGGCTACACCTTC.

J is TRBJ2-1 and V is TRBV5-1; 9 bases match TRBD1. The V and J ends lost 4 bases and 8 bases, in that order; junction bases with no gene match: 10. The germline CDR1 and CDR2 sequences are SGHRS and YFSETQ. This CDR3 is built from 15 residues. The CDR3 here is CASSRDRATSDEQFF. The CDR3 coding sequence is TGCGCCAGCAGCCGGGACAGGGCGACCTCCGATGAGCAGTTCTTC.

The CDR3 here is CASSSGTRGVNIQYF. The CDR3 DNA is TGTGCCAGCAGCTCCGGGACCAGGGGGGTAAACATTCAGTACTTC. The V call is TRBV2, the J call TRBJ2-4, with D possibly matching TRBD1 (7 bases). V gave up 6 bases and J gave up 6 bases, with 18 bases separating them. The CDR3 length is 15 residues. In germline, CDR1 is SNHLY, CDR2 FYNNEI.